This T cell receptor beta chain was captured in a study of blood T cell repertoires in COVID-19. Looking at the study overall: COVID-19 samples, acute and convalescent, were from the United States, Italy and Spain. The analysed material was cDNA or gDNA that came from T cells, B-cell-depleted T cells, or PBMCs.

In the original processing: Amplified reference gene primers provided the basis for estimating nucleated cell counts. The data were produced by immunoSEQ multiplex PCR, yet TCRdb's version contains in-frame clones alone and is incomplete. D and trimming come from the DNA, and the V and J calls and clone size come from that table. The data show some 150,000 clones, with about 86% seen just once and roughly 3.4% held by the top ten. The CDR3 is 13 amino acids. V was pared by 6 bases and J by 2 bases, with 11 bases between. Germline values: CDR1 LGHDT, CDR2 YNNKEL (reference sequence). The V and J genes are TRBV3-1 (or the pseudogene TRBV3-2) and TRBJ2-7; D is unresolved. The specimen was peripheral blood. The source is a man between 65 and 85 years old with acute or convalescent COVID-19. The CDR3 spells CASSLSITYEQYF. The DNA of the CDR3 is TGTGCCAGCAGTTTGAGCATTACCTACGAGCAGTACTTC.